A single sample gave rise to the 17 T cell receptor beta chains below, sequenced in a study of identical twins. TCRdb fed the 5' RACE reads into MiXCR, producing one record per CDR3 protein. The sample consists of 400,000 to 550,000 distinct CDR3 sequences, less than 25% of them appearing once. The data also belong to a second study, concerning T cells expressing NK-cell markers.

Source material: CD4+ T cells sorted from blood. The source is a woman in her late teens or twenties in good health.

This chain connects TRBV12-3 or TRBV12-4 to TRBJ1-1, with D possibly being TRBD1 (5 bases). Trimming left V 3 bases short and J 6 bases short, with 14 bases between. There are 14 residues in the CDR3. This chain's CDR3 is CASSFSPGRAEAFF. In DNA, the CDR3 is TGTGCCAGCAGTTTCTCCCCAGGGAGGGCTGAAGCTTTCTTT.

The chain employs TRBV19 and TRBJ2-2; weak D call: TRBD1 (6 bases). The CDR3 has 14 residues. Germline loops: CDR1 LNHDA, CDR2 SQIVND (reference sequence). The V gene lost 6 bases and the J gene lost 3 bases, with 11 bases spanning the gap. CDR3 residues: CASRPQGDTGELFF. CDR3 nucleotide sequence: TGTGCCAGTAGACCACAGGGTGACACCGGGGAGCTGTTTTTT.

This clonotype was seen ten or more times. This chain links TRBV4-3 with TRBJ2-3; the match to TRBD2 covers 10 bases. This CDR3 region has 16 residues. In germline, CDR1 is LGHNA, CDR2 YSLEER. With V trimmed by 1 base and J by 5 bases, 6 bases remained unmatched. CDR3 region: CASSQVGTSAKDTQYF. The CDR3 DNA reads as TGCGCCAGCAGCCAAGTCGGGACTAGCGCCAAAGATACGCAGTATTTT.

The V gene is TRBV12-5, the J gene TRBJ2-3; D could derive from TRBD1 or TRBD2 (7 bases each). Germline V gene lookup returns CDR1 LGHNT and CDR2 FRNRAP. With 1 base removed from V and 5 bases from J, the gap between germline ends came to 13 bases. The CDR3 is 15 amino acids. CDR3 loop: CASGLAQGGQDTQYF. CDR3 sequence (DNA): TGTGCTAGTGGTTTGGCGCAGGGGGGGCAAGATACGCAGTATTTT.

This chain joins TRBV5-1 and TRBJ2-5; D is unclear. V was clipped by 0 bases and J by 2 bases, with 8 bases between them. Germline V gene lookup returns CDR1 SGHRS and CDR2 YFSETQ. This CDR3 region has 14 residues. The CDR3 nucleotides are TGCGCCAGCAGCTTGGAGTTCGAACAAGAGACCCAGTACTTC. As protein: CASSLEFEQETQYF.

The rearrangement uses TRBV6-5 and TRBJ2-7, with TRBD2 matching 13 bases. The CDR3 extends over 16 amino acids. V shed 0 bases, J shed 6 bases, and the junction held 5 bases outside the gene matches. CDR1 and CDR2 from the germline V gene are MNHEY and SVGAGI. The CDR3: CASSYSGTSGIREQYF. As DNA, the CDR3 is TGTGCCAGCAGTTACTCCGGGACTAGCGGGATCCGCGAGCAGTACTTC.

This clonotype was seen a handful of times. The chain links TRBV12-3 or TRBV12-4 to TRBJ1-2; unclear D gene. Trimming removed 6 bases from V and 2 bases from J, with 10 bases in between. This CDR3 contains 13 residues. CDR3 protein: CASRTEGNYGYTF. The CDR3 DNA reads TGTGCCAGCAGGACGGAGGGAAACTATGGCTACACCTTC.

The V and J genes are TRBV20-1 and TRBJ1-1, with 8 positions matching TRBD1. Germline CDR1 is DFQATT and CDR2 is SNEGSKA (reference sequence). The CDR3 sequence is 11 residues long. V dropped 7 bases and J dropped 8; count of bases not matched to a gene: 6. In DNA form, the CDR3 reads TGCAGTGGCCGAAACAGGGGGGAAGCTTTCTTT. Translating gives CSGRNRGEAFF.

This chain joins TRBV20-1 and TRBJ2-7, with D uncertain. Per the germline V gene, CDR1 is DFQATT and CDR2 is SNEGSKA (reference sequence). The CDR3 is made up of 13 amino acids. The V end lost 6 bases, the J end lost 3 bases, and 15 bases lay between the germline ends. The DNA for the CDR3 is TGCAGTGCACCCAGTGCGGCATTCTACGAGCAGTACTTC. It codes for CSAPSAAFYEQYF.

The chain uses TRBV20-1 and TRBJ1-2; TRBD1 might be the D (6 bases). V dropped 6 bases and J dropped 4 bases, with 18 bases sitting between them. This CDR3 contains 14 residues. The germline V gene has CDR1 DFQATT and CDR2 SNEGSKA (reference sequence). CDR3 DNA sequence: TGCAGTGCCCCTTCCCTTGCAGGGGCCTATGGCTACACCTTC. Protein sequence: CSAPSLAGAYGYTF.

A few counts support this clonotype. The chain combines TRBV7-9 with TRBJ2-5, with 15 nucleotides matching TRBD2. Losses at the gene ends were 5 bases for V and 5 bases for J; bases not matched to a gene: 9. There are 17 residues in the CDR3. Germline CDR1 SEHNR, CDR2 FQNEAQ (reference sequence). CDR3 region: CASSLRTSGRATETQYF. As DNA, the CDR3 is TGTGCCAGCAGCCTCCGGACTAGCGGGAGGGCCACGGAGACCCAGTACTTC.

This clonotype was found a few times. V and J are TRBV29-1 and TRBJ2-5; 7 bases fit TRBD1. Germline V gene data show CDR1 as SQVTM and CDR2 as ANQGSEA. CDR3 length equals 13 residues. J gave up 0 bases and V 5 bases, and 3 bases lay outside the gene matches. The CDR3 region has the DNA TGCAGCGTTCGGGACAGCAACCAAGAGACCCAGTACTTC. Translating gives CSVRDSNQETQYF.

This clonotype was seen a few times. The rearrangement uses TRBV4-1 and TRBJ2-1; 8 bases are a match to TRBD2. CDR3 length: 18 residues. The V and J ends lost 1 base and 9 bases, in that order; junction bases with no gene match: 17. Germline assignment: CDR1 MGHRA and CDR2 YSYEKL. The CDR3 region has the DNA TGCGCCAGCAGCCAAGGGGGCCTTGGGACTAGTGTTTCTTTTGAGCAGTTCTTC. Protein sequence: CASSQGGLGTSVSFEQFF.

As DNA, the CDR3 is TGTGCCAGCAGTTACTCGCACAAGGGAGGGGGGTACTCCTACGAGCAGTACTTC. Protein sequence: CASSYSHKGGGYSYEQYF. The chain is built from TRBV6-5 and TRBJ2-7; a possible D gene is TRBD2 (7 bases). Germline V gives CDR1 MNHEY, CDR2 SVGAGI. V lost 0 bases, J lost 0 bases, and 18 bases lay in between. The CDR3 is 18 residues long.

The table lists this clonotype with a few counts. The CDR3 DNA reads as TGCAGTGCTAGTAAGGAAGGCTATGGCTACACCTTC. It encodes CSASKEGYGYTF. The chain has TRBV20-1 and TRBJ1-2; no clear D. The V gene's germline CDR1 is DFQATT and CDR2 SNEGSKA (reference sequence). The V gene lost 3 bases and the J gene lost 4 bases, with 9 bases spanning the gap. CDR3 size: 12 residues.

This clonotype was seen only a few times. The chain links TRBV7-8 to TRBJ1-3, with no clear D. Looked up from germline, CDR1 is SGHVS and CDR2 is FQNEAQ. The CDR3 is 18 residues long. The V end was cut by 0 bases, the J end by 0 bases, with 15 bases between. CDR3 nucleotides: TGTGCCAGCAGCTTAGCGCTTCAGCGCCACAGCTCTGGAAACACCATATATTTT. Translated, it gives CASSLALQRHSSGNTIYF.

This clonotype came up a few times. V and J are TRBV12-3 or TRBV12-4 and TRBJ1-1; unclear D gene. Trimming pared 6 bases from V and 3 bases from J, leaving 5 bases between. This CDR3 is 11 amino acids long. As DNA, the CDR3 is TGTGCCAGCAGGCAGGACACTGAAGCTTTCTTT. It is translated as CASRQDTEAFF.